A selection of T cell receptor beta chains follows, all from one sample in a study of naive and memory T cell subsets. TCRdb fed the UMI-ligation and nested PCR reads into MiXCR, producing one record per CDR3 protein. This repertoire shows approximately 140,000 distinct CDR3 sequences, under 25% found once; its top ten account for around 0.097%. The sample was naive CD4+ T cells from blood. The receptors stem from a human donor in good health. Both conserved end residues are part of each CDR3. A D gene is named only where the DNA matches it firmly. Clone size is shown for a subset of rows, as once, few, many or a class of expanded clone.

D	V	size	J	DNA	CDR3
TRBD2	TRBV12-3/TRBV12-4	.	TRBJ2-7	TGTGCCAGCTGGACTAGCGCAAACTCCTACGAGCAGTACTTC	CASWTSANSYEQYF
.	TRBV28	few	TRBJ2-1	TGTGCCAGCAGTTTATCCGGGTCTAGGCGGAATGAGCAGTTCTTC	CASSLSGSRRNEQFF
TRBD2	TRBV3-1	.	TRBJ2-7	TGTGCCAGCAGCCAATCATACAGAGGACTAGCGGGAGGGGCTGAGCAGTACTTC	CASSQSYRGLAGGAEQYF
.	TRBV12-3/TRBV12-4	few	TRBJ1-2	TGTGCCAGCAGTTTAACAGTCGCCTATGGCTACACCTTC	CASSLTVAYGYTF
.	TRBV20-1	many	TRBJ2-7	TGCAGTGCTAGCCCGGGACTCCTGCCCTACGAGCAGTACTTC	CSASPGLLPYEQYF
.	TRBV5-1	.	TRBJ2-3	TGCGCCAGCAGCCCTCAAGTGAGCACAGATACGCAGTATTTT	CASSPQVSTDTQYF
TRBD1	TRBV2	.	TRBJ1-5	TGTGCCAGCAGCCCAGGGGGGCAGAACAATCAGCCCCAGCATTTT	CASSPGGQNNQPQHF
.	TRBV20-1	many	TRBJ1-1	TGCAGTGCTGTAACAGCAGAAGCTTTCTTT	CSAVTAEAFF
.	TRBV30	few	TRBJ2-1	TGTGCCTGGAGTGTTTATATCGGTTTACAGGGACTTAACGATGAGCAGTTCTTC	CAWSVYIGLQGLNDEQFF
TRBD1	TRBV6-6	.	TRBJ2-3	TGTGCCAGCAGTTATGGTCTCCAGGGGGTTACAGATACGCAGTATTTT	CASSYGLQGVTDTQYF